This passage covers 30 T cell receptor beta chains from one sample sequenced in a study of shared clonotypes between healthy human individuals. Using immunoSEQ multiplex PCR, the repertoire was profiled, and TCRdb retains in-frame clones only, with some absent. Of more than 2 million clones listed, around 95% were seen once; the top ten hold roughly 0.13%. Sequencing used naive CD4+ T cells sorted from blood. Subset noted: CD45RA+ positively selected. The receptors come from a man between 18 and 35 years old in good health.

This clone was observed once. Distinct nucleotide sequences in the sample also encode this CDR3. The chain combines TRBV5-1 with TRBJ2-3, with 7 bases fitting TRBD1. V dropped 0 bases and J dropped 3; count of bases not matched to a gene: 4. The CDR3 spans 15 residues. Germline V gives CDR1 SGHRS, CDR2 YFSETQ. The CDR3 nucleotides read TGCGCCAGCAGCTTGGAGGGGGCGCGGACAGATACGCAGTATTTT. Its protein product is CASSLEGARTDTQYF.

This sequence joins TRBV5-1 and TRBJ2-7; TRBD1 agrees at 9 bases. The CDR3 has 16 amino acids. Germline loops: CDR1 SGHRS, CDR2 YFSETQ. V was pared by 0 bases and J by 5 bases, with 9 bases of the junction left unmatched. The DNA for the CDR3 is TGCGCCAGCAGCTTGGCCGGAGTACAGGGGGCACACGAGCAGTACTTC. This codes for CASSLAGVQGAHEQYF.

The V and J genes are TRBV6-5 and TRBJ2-7, with 8 bases aligning to TRBD1. Germline trimming cut 6 bases from V and 3 bases from J; bases unmatched to any gene: 4. The length of the CDR3 is 13 residues. Germline assignment: CDR1 MNHEY and CDR2 SVGAGI. CDR3 sequence: CASSWTGFYEQYF. The CDR3 nucleotides read TGTGCCAGCAGCTGGACAGGGTTCTACGAGCAGTACTTC.

The chain combines TRBV6-5 with TRBJ2-7, with 9 bases that match TRBD2. The CDR3 contains 14 residues. CDR1 MNHEY and CDR2 SVGAGI come from the germline V gene. V dropped 3 bases and J dropped 7; count of bases not matched to a gene: 7. This CDR3 is CASSYGGGAKEQYF. DNA of the CDR3: TGTGCCAGCAGTTATGGCGGGGGGGCGAAAGAGCAGTACTTC.

The rearrangement joins TRBV6-1 to TRBJ2-4, with D possibly matching TRBD2 (5 bases). The CDR3 covers 15 residues. The ends were cut back, 5 bases at V and 1 base at J, with 12 bases in the middle. Germline V CDR1 and CDR2: MNHNS, SASEGT. This chain's CDR3 is CASSQITGAKNIQYF. In DNA, the CDR3 is TGTGCCAGCAGTCAGATTACGGGGGCCAAAAACATTCAGTACTTC.

A remark on this clone: This specimen includes other DNA sequences encoding the same CDR3. The chain employs TRBV6-5 and TRBJ2-1; no clear D. V dropped 0 bases and J dropped 1 base, with 4 bases sitting between them. Germline CDR1 reads MNHEY; CDR2 reads SVGAGI. There are 14 residues in the CDR3. The CDR3 region has the DNA TGTGCCAGCAGTTACTCCGGGTCCTACAATGAGCAGTTCTTC. Translating gives CASSYSGSYNEQFF.

This rearrangement joins TRBV5-1 to TRBJ2-2; D call uncertain. V shed 0 bases and J shed 15 bases, with 12 bases lying between them. CDR1 and CDR2 from the germline V gene are SGHRS and YFSETQ. There are 12 residues in the CDR3. DNA of the CDR3: TGCGCCAGCAGCTTGGATTTTGCATTGGTGTTTTTT. Its protein is CASSLDFALVFF.

The CDR3 protein is CASSFGGQSLNEQFF. Written as DNA, the CDR3 is TGCGCCAGCAGCTTTGGGGGCCAATCCCTCAATGAGCAGTTCTTC. The V and J genes are TRBV5-1 and TRBJ2-1; TRBD1 is a possible D gene (6 bases). V lost 2 bases to trimming and J lost 6 bases, with 15 bases between them. Germline CDR1 and CDR2: SGHRS and YFSETQ. The CDR3 length is 15 residues.

The chain combines TRBV5-4 with TRBJ2-7, with TRBD2 matching over 10 bases. The ends lost 2 bases at V and 2 bases at J; junction bases unmatched: 4. The CDR3 loop spans 15 amino acids. CDR1 is SGHNT and CDR2 is YYREEE in the germline V gene (reference sequence). The CDR3 DNA reads as TGTGCCAGCAGCTTAGCTAGCGGGGGAACCTACGAGCAGTACTTC. Translated: CASSLASGGTYEQYF.

This clone was detected once. This chain uses TRBV9 with TRBJ2-7; TRBD1 is a possible D gene (6 bases). This CDR3 is 14 amino acids long. Per germline, CDR1 SGDLS and CDR2 YYNGEE. The ends were cut back, 0 bases at V and 2 bases at J, with 9 bases in the middle. The CDR3, as DNA: TGTGCCAGCAGCGTAGGGACAGCCGCCTACGAGCAGTACTTC. It specifies CASSVGTAAYEQYF. Full variable domain (missing parts from reference TRBV9 and TRBJ2-7): DSGVTQTPKHLITATGQRVTLRCSPRSGDLSVYWYQQSLDQGLQFLIQYYNGEERAKGNILERFSAQQFPDLHSELNLSSLELGDSALYFCASSVGTAAYEQYFGPGTRLTVT.

The chain links TRBV7-8 to TRBJ1-5, with a weak D call TRBD1 (5 bases). The CDR3 sequence is 16 residues long. V was trimmed by 10 bases and J by 3 bases, leaving 22 bases between them. Germline V gives CDR1 SGHVS, CDR2 FQNEAQ. This chain's CDR3 is CATSLTATPNNQPQHF. The CDR3 DNA follows: TGTGCCACCTCCCTGACAGCCACCCCAAACAATCAGCCCCAGCATTTT.

This clone came up once. The V call is TRBV9, the J call TRBJ2-2; no firm D call. Germline CDR1 and CDR2: SGDLS and YYNGEE. The CDR3 consists of 14 residues. V was trimmed by 0 bases and J by 7 bases, leaving 10 bases between them. CDR3 amino acids: CASSVVVGIGELFF. The CDR3 nucleotides are TGTGCCAGCAGCGTAGTCGTAGGGATCGGGGAGCTGTTTTTT. Full variable domain (missing parts from reference TRBV9 and TRBJ2-2): DSGVTQTPKHLITATGQRVTLRCSPRSGDLSVYWYQQSLDQGLQFLIQYYNGEERAKGNILERFSAQQFPDLHSELNLSSLELGDSALYFCASSVVVGIGELFFGEGSRLTVL.

This clone was detected only once. This chain uses TRBV5-1 with TRBJ2-7; D is uncertain. The germline gives CDR1 SGHRS, CDR2 YFSETQ. V was shortened by 7 bases and J by 7 bases, with 15 bases between the two germline ends. The CDR3 covers 12 residues. CDR3 amino acids: CASSDSGWEQYF. CDR3 sequence (DNA): TGCGCCAGCTCTGACTCCGGTTGGGAGCAGTACTTC.

The chain recombines TRBV30 with TRBJ1-2; 10 bases are shared with TRBD1. The CDR3 length is 13 residues. Trimming at V came to 2 bases and at J to 8 bases, leaving 5 bases not matched to a gene. CDR1 and CDR2 from the germline V gene are GTSNPN and SVGIG (reference sequence). The CDR3 spells CAWSPRTGGGYTF. The CDR3, as DNA: TGTGCCTGGAGTCCCCGGACAGGGGGGGGCTACACCTTC.

The chain is built from TRBV19 and TRBJ2-2; a weak D match, TRBD1 (5 bases). V was trimmed by 10 bases and J by 7 bases, leaving 13 bases between them. The germline CDR1 and CDR2 sequences are LNHDA and SQIVND (reference sequence). The CDR3 sequence is 12 residues long. CDR3 DNA sequence: TGTGCCACCCGACAGTTTAGCGGGGAGCTGTTTTTT. This translates into CATRQFSGELFF.

In the case of this clone: Other DNA sequences within the sample encode an identical CDR3. This chain uses TRBV20-1 with TRBJ2-3; D unclear. The V end lost 5 bases, the J end lost 6 bases, and 6 bases lay between the germline ends. CDR3 length equals 10 residues. CDR1 and CDR2 from the germline V gene are DFQATT and SNEGSKA (reference sequence). In DNA form, the CDR3 reads TGCAGTGCTTCCAGGGATACGCAGTATTTT. It codes for CSASRDTQYF.

This chain links TRBV11-1 with TRBJ1-6; unclear D gene. Germline values: CDR1 SGHAT, CDR2 FQDESV (reference sequence). This CDR3 comprises 13 residues. Trimming took off 3 bases at V and 8 bases at J, with 8 bases between the two ends. This CDR3 reads CASSFFRDSPLHF. For the CDR3, the DNA is TGTGCCAGCAGCTTCTTCCGGGATTCACCCCTCCACTTT.

The rearrangement uses TRBV4-1 and TRBJ2-6, with no clear D. Germline V gives CDR1 MGHRA, CDR2 YSYEKL. Trimming stripped 4 bases from V and 3 bases from J, with 19 bases between. The length of the CDR3 is 18 residues. CDR3 bases: TGCGCCAGCAGCCGAGAGCTTGTGGAGTGGGTTGGGGCCAACGTCCTGACTTTC. This codes for CASSRELVEWVGANVLTF.

The V and J genes are TRBV4-1 and TRBJ2-5; D not resolved. Germline CDR1 reads MGHRA; CDR2 reads YSYEKL. The V gene lost 4 bases and the J gene lost 1 base, with 10 bases spanning the gap. The CDR3 is 14 amino acids. Here the CDR3 DNA reads TGCGCCAGCAGCCGTGGCGTTCCCCAAGAGACCCAGTACTTC. Translated: CASSRGVPQETQYF.

The CDR3 spells CASSLPTGGSNTEAFF. The CDR3 DNA follows: TGCGCCAGCAGCTTGCCGACAGGGGGTTCGAACACTGAAGCTTTCTTT. The rearrangement links TRBV5-1 to TRBJ1-1, with 9 bases aligning to TRBD1. The CDR3 is made up of 16 amino acids. V shed 1 base and J 1 base; nucleotides not matched to a gene: 5. From germline, CDR1 is SGHRS and CDR2 YFSETQ. The full variable domain, completed using reference TRBV5-1 and TRBJ1-1, is KAGVTQTPRYLIKTRGQQVTLSCSPISGHRSVSWYQQTPGQGLQFLFEYFSETQRNKGNFPGRFSGRQFSNSRSEMNVSTLELGDSALYLCASSLPTGGSNTEAFFGQGTRLTVV.

This clone was observed once. This chain uses TRBV4-1 with TRBJ2-2; D uncertain. The CDR3 is 15 residues long. V was shortened by 3 bases and J by 5 bases, with 13 bases between the two germline ends. Germline CDR1 is MGHRA and CDR2 is YSYEKL. CDR3 coding DNA: TGCGCCAGCAGCCACGGTTTCCTACGAACCGGGGAGCTGTTTTTT. Encoded protein: CASSHGFLRTGELFF.

V and J are TRBV7-6 and TRBJ2-7; possibly TRBD2 for D (6 bases). This CDR3 has 14 residues. CDR1 is SGHVS and CDR2 is FNYEAQ in the germline V gene. The V end was cut by 3 bases, the J end by 4 bases, with 13 bases between. The CDR3 loop is CASSLGGGPYEQYF. Here the CDR3 DNA reads TGTGCCAGCAGCTTGGGGGGAGGTCCTTACGAGCAGTACTTC.

The V gene is TRBV27, the J gene TRBJ2-1; TRBD2 aligns across 7 bases. The CDR3 has 16 amino acids. Germline CDR1 and CDR2: MNHEY and SMNVEV (reference sequence). J was trimmed by 0 bases and V by 5 bases; bases with no gene match: 7. CDR3 protein: CASSPLAVSSYNEQFF. CDR3 bases: TGTGCCAGCAGTCCTCTAGCGGTCAGCTCCTACAATGAGCAGTTCTTC.

The chain carries TRBV9 and TRBJ2-2; 11 bases are shared with TRBD2. Germline CDR1 reads SGDLS; CDR2 reads YYNGEE. The V segment lost 4 bases and the J segment 5 bases; nucleotides outside the gene matches: 7. This CDR3 comprises 16 residues. The CDR3 DNA sequence: TGTGCCAGCAGCCTTAGCGGGAGGGCCGGAACCGGGGAGCTGTTTTTT. Translated: CASSLSGRAGTGELFF. Supplemented by reference TRBV9 and TRBJ2-2, the full variable domain reads DSGVTQTPKHLITATGQRVTLRCSPRSGDLSVYWYQQSLDQGLQFLIQYYNGEERAKGNILERFSAQQFPDLHSELNLSSLELGDSALYFCASSLSGRAGTGELFFGEGSRLTVL.

The CDR3 loop reads CASSLGGSGVSYEQYF. The CDR3 DNA reads TGTGCCAGCAGCTTGGGGGGTAGCGGGGTCTCCTACGAGCAGTACTTC. The chain joins TRBV5-4 to TRBJ2-7; 8 bases line up with TRBD2. Germline loops: CDR1 SGHNT, CDR2 YYREEE (reference sequence). V lost 0 bases, J lost 0 bases, and 5 bases stayed unmatched. The CDR3 is 16 residues long.

The gene calls are TRBV29-1 and TRBJ1-1; D remains unclear. There are 11 residues in the CDR3. V dropped 4 bases and J dropped 4 bases, with 7 bases sitting between them. The germline gives CDR1 SQVTM, CDR2 ANQGSEA. This CDR3 is CSVGPGTEAFF. In DNA, the CDR3 is TGCAGCGTTGGGCCCGGCACTGAAGCTTTCTTT.

This clone was recorded a few times. This sample includes further DNA sequences coding for the same CDR3. This rearrangement joins TRBV5-4 to TRBJ1-6; TRBD1 is a possible D gene (5 bases). V was clipped by 4 bases and J by 10 bases, with 15 bases between them. CDR1 is SGHNT and CDR2 is YYREEE in the germline V gene (reference sequence). The CDR3 covers 14 residues. This CDR3 reads CASSPGQGGSPLHF. The CDR3 DNA is TGTGCCAGCAGCCCGGGGCAGGGCGGGTCACCCCTCCACTTT.

The chain links TRBV2 to TRBJ1-5; 7 positions match TRBD1. Germline CDR1 and CDR2: SNHLY and FYNNEI. The CDR3 has 15 amino acids. V was pared by 7 bases and J by 4 bases, with 10 bases of the junction left unmatched. CDR3 sequence reads: CASTRGDRANQPQHF. The CDR3 nucleotides are TGTGCCAGCACTAGAGGAGACAGGGCGAATCAGCCCCAGCATTTT.

Turning to this clone: This sample includes further DNA sequences coding for the same CDR3. The rearrangement uses TRBV5-1 and TRBJ2-5; D gene uncertain. The germline V and J ends were trimmed by 4 bases and 0 bases, with 4 bases remaining between them. This CDR3 comprises 12 residues. CDR1 and CDR2 (germline): SGHRS, YFSETQ. The CDR3 loop is CASSLYQETQYF. The DNA of the CDR3 is TGCGCCAGCAGCCTGTACCAAGAGACCCAGTACTTC.

The CDR3 region has the DNA TGTGCCAGCAGCTTAGAGAGTGAAAAACTGTTTTTT. Protein sequence: CASSLESEKLFF. The chain combines TRBV28 with TRBJ1-4; no reliable D call. The ends were cut back, 6 bases at V and 7 bases at J, with 9 bases in the middle. The CDR3 extends over 12 amino acids. CDR1 is MDHEN and CDR2 is SYDVKM in the germline V gene.